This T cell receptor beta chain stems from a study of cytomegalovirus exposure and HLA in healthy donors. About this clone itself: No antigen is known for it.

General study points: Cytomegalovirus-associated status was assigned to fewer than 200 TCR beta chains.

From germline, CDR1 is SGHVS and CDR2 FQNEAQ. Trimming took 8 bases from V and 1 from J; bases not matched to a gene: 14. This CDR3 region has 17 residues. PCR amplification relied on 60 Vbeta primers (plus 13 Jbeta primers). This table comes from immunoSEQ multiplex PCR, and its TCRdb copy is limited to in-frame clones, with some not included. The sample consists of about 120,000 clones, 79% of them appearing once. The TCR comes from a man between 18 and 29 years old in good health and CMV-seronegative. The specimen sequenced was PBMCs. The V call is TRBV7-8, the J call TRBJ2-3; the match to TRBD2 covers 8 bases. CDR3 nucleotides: TGTGCCAGCGGGGGAGTAGCGGGAAGAGGTGGCACAGATACGCAGTATTTT. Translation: CASGGVAGRGGTDTQYF.